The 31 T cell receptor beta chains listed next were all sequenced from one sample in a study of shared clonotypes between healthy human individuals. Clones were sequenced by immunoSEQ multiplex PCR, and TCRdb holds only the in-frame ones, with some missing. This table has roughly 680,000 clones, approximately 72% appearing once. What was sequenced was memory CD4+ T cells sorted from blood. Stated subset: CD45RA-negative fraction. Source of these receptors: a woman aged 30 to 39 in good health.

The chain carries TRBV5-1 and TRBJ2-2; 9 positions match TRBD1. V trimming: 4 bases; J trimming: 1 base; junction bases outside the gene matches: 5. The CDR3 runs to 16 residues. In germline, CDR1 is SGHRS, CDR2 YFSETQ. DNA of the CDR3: TGCGCCAGCAGCCCCGGGACAGGGAGGAACACCGGGGAGCTGTTTTTT. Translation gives CASSPGTGRNTGELFF.

CDR3 coding DNA: TGTGCCAGCAGCCCCGACAGGGGGCCACGCGAGCAGTACTTC. Amino acid sequence: CASSPDRGPREQYF. The chain recombines TRBV14 with TRBJ2-7, with 10 nucleotides matching TRBD1. This CDR3 contains 14 residues. J lost 6 bases, V lost 4 bases, and 6 bases had no gene match. From germline, CDR1 is SGHDN and CDR2 FVKESK.

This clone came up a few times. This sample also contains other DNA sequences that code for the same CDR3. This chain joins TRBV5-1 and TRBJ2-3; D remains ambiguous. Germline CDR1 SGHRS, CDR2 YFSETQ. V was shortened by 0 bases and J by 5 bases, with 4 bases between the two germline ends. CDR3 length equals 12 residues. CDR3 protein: CASSLDRDTQYF. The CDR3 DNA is TGCGCCAGCAGCTTGGACAGAGATACGCAGTATTTT.

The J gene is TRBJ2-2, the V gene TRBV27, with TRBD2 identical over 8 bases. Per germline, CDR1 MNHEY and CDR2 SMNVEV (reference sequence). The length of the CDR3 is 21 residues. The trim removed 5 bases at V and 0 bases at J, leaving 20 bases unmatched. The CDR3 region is CASSHRRQGVKTSANTGELFF. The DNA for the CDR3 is TGTGCCAGCAGTCACCGGCGGCAGGGCGTTAAGACTAGCGCGAACACCGGGGAGCTGTTTTTT.

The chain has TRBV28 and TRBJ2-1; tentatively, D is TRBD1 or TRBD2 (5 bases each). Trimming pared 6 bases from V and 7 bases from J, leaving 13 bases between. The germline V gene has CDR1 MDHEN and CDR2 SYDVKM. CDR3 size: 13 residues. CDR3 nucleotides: TGTGCCAGCAGCCAGGGAGCATTGAATGAGCAGTTCTTC. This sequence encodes CASSQGALNEQFF.

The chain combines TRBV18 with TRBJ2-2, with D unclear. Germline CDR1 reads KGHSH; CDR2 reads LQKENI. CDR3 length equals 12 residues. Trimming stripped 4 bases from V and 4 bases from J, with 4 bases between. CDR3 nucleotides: TGTGCCAGCTCACTACCCACCGGGGAGCTGTTTTTT. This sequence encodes CASSLPTGELFF.

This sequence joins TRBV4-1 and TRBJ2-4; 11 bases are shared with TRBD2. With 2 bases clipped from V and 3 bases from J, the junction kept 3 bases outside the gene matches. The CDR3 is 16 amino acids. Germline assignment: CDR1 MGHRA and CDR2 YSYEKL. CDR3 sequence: CASSQKLAGDKNIQYF. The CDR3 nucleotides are TGCGCCAGCAGCCAAAAACTAGCGGGGGACAAAAACATTCAGTACTTC.

This chain's CDR3 is CASSLHRWGGSAQPQHF. CDR3 coding DNA: TGTGCCAGCAGTTTACACCGCTGGGGGGGGTCAGCCCAGCCCCAGCATTTT. The chain has TRBV28 and TRBJ1-5, with a tentative D call TRBD1 (5 bases). Per the germline V gene, CDR1 is MDHEN and CDR2 is SYDVKM. Trimming removed 2 bases from V and 7 bases from J, with 21 bases in between. The CDR3 is made up of 17 amino acids.

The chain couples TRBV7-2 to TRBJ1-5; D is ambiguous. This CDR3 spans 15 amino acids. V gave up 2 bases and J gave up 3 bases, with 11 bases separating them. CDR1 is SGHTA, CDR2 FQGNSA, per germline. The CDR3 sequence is CASSLQKGANQPQHF. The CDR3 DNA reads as TGTGCCAGCAGCTTACAGAAGGGTGCCAATCAGCCCCAGCATTTT.

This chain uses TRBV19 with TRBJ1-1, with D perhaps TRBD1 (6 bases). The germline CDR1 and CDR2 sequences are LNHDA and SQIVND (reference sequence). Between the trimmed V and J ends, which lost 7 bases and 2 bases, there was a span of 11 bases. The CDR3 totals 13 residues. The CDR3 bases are TGTGCCAGTACTGGGGGGGGCAACACTGAAGCTTTCTTT. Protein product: CASTGGGNTEAFF. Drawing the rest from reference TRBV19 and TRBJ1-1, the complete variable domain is DGGITQSPKYLFRKEGQNVTLSCEQNLNHDAMYWYRQDPGQGLRLIYYSQIVNDFQKGDIAEGYSVSREKKESFPLTVTSAQKNPTAFYLCASTGGGNTEAFFGQGTRLTVV.

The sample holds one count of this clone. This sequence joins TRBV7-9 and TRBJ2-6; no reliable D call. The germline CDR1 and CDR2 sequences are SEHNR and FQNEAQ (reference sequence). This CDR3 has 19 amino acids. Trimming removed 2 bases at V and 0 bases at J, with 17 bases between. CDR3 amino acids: CASSLYGRQVFSGANVLTF. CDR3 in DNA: TGTGCCAGCAGCTTATACGGGCGTCAGGTTTTCTCTGGGGCCAACGTCCTGACTTTC.

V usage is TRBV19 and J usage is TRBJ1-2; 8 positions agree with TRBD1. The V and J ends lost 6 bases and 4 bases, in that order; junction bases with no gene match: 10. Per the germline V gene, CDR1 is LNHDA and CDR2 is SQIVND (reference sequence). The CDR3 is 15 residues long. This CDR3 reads CASRESTGGGYGYTF. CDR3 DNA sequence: TGTGCCAGTAGAGAGTCAACAGGGGGTGGCTATGGCTACACCTTC.

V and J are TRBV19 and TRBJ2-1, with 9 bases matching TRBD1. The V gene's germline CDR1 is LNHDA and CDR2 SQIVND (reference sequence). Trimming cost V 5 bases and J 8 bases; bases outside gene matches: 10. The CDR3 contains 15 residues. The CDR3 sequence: CASSSPGQGYDEQFF. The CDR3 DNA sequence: TGTGCCAGTAGTTCACCGGGACAGGGTTACGATGAGCAGTTCTTC.

CDR3: CASSLGDGFLYGYTF. The CDR3 DNA is TGTGCCAGCAGCTTAGGGGACGGCTTCCTCTATGGCTACACCTTC. The chain recombines TRBV7-9 with TRBJ1-2; a possible D gene is TRBD1 (5 bases). The CDR3 has 15 amino acids. V was clipped by 1 base and J by 4 bases, with 13 bases between them. Germline V gene data show CDR1 as SEHNR and CDR2 as FQNEAQ (reference sequence).

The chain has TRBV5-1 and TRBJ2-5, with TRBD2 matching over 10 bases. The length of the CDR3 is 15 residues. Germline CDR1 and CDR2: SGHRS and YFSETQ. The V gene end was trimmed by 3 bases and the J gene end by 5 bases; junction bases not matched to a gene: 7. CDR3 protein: CASSYLGTSEETQYF. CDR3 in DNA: TGCGCCAGCAGCTACTTAGGGACTAGCGAGGAGACCCAGTACTTC. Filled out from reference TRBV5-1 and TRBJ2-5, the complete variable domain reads KAGVTQTPRYLIKTRGQQVTLSCSPISGHRSVSWYQQTPGQGLQFLFEYFSETQRNKGNFPGRFSGRQFSNSRSEMNVSTLELGDSALYLCASSYLGTSEETQYFGPGTRLLVL.

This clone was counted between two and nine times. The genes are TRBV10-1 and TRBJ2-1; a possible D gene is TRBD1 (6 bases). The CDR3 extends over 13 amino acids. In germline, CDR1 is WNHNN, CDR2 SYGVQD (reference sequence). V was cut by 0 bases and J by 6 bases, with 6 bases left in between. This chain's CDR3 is CASSESGGNEQFF. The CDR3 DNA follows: TGCGCCAGCAGTGAGTCAGGGGGCAATGAGCAGTTCTTC.

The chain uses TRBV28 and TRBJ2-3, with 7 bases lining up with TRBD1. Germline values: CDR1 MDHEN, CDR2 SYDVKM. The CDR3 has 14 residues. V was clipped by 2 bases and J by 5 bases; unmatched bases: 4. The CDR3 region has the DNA TGTGCCAGCAGTTTAGAGGGGGCCGTAGATACGCAGTATTTT. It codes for CASSLEGAVDTQYF.

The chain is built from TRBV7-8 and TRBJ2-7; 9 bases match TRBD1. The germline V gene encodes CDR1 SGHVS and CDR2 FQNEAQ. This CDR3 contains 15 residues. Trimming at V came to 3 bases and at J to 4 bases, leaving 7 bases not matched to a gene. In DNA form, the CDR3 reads TGTGCCAGCAGCTTCCGCAGGACAGGGGAGTACGAGCAGTACTTC. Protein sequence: CASSFRRTGEYEQYF.

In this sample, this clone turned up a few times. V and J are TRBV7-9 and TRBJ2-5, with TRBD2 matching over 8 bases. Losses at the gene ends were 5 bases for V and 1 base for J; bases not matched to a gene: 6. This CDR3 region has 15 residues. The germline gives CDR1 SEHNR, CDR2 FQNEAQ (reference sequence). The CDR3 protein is CASSPTGGRQETQYF. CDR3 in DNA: TGTGCCAGCAGCCCAACGGGAGGGCGCCAAGAGACCCAGTACTTC.

The CDR3, as DNA: TGTGCCAGCAGTTTCCGGGACAGGGCTCGCGGCGAGCAGTACTTC. This codes for CASSFRDRARGEQYF. The gene calls are TRBV28 and TRBJ2-7, with TRBD1 matching 9 bases. The CDR3 is 15 amino acids. Germline values: CDR1 MDHEN, CDR2 SYDVKM. J gave up 6 bases and V 3 bases, and 9 bases lay outside the gene matches.

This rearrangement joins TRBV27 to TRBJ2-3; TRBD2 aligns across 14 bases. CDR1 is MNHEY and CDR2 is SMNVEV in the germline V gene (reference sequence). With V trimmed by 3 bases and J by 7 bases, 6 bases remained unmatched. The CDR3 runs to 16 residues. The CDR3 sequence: CASSLLGTSGSNTQYF. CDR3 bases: TGTGCCAGCAGTTTGCTAGGGACTAGCGGGAGCAATACGCAGTATTTT.

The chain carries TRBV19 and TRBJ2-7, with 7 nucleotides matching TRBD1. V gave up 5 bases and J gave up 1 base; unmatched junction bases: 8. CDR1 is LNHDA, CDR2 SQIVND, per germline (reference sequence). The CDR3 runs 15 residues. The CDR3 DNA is TGTGCCAGTAGTCGTAGTTCGGGACAGTCCTACGAGCAGTACTTC. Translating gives CASSRSSGQSYEQYF.

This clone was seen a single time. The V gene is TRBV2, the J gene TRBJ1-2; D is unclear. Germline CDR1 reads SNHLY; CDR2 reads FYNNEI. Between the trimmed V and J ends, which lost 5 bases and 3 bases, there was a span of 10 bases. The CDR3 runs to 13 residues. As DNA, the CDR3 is TGTGCCAGCAGTAAAGTAGGACACTATGGCTACACCTTC. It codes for CASSKVGHYGYTF. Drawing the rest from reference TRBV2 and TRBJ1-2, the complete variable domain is EPEVTQTPSHQVTQMGQEVILRCVPISNHLYFYWYRQILGQKVEFLVSFYNNEISEKSEIFDDQFSVERPDGSNFTLKIRSTKLEDSAMYFCASSKVGHYGYTFGSGTRLTVV.

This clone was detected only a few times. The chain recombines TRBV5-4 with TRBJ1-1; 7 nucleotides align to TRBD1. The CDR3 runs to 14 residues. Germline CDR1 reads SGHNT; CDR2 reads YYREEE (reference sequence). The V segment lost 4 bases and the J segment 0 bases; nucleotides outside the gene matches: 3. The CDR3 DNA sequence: TGTGCCAGCAGCGAGGGACAGTTGAACACTGAAGCTTTCTTT. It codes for CASSEGQLNTEAFF.

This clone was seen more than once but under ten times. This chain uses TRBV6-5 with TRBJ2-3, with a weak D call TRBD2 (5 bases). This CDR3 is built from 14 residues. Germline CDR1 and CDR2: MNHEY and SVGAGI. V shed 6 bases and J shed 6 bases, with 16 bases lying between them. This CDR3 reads CASSYLGGGDTQYF. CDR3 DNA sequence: TGTGCCAGCAGCTACCTAGGAGGTGGGGATACGCAGTATTTT.

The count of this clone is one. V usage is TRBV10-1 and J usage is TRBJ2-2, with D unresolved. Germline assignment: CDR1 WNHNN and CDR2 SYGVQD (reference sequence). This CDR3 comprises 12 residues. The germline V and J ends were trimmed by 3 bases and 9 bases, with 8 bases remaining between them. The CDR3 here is CASSDGNRELFF. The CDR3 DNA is TGCGCCAGCAGTGATGGGAACAGGGAGCTGTTTTTT.

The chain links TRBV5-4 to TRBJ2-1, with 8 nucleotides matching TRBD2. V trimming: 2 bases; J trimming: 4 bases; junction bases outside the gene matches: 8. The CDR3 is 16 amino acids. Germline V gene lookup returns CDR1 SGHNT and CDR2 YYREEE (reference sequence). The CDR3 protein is CASSFAGGTLYNEQFF. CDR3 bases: TGTGCCAGCAGCTTTGCGGGAGGAACTTTGTACAATGAGCAGTTCTTC.

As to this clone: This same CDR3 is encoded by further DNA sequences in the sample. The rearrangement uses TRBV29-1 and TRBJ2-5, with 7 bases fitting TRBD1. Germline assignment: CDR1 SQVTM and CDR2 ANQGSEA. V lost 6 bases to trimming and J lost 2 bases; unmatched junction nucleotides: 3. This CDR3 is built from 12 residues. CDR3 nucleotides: TGCAGCGTCAGACAGGGACAAGAGACCCAGTACTTC. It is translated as CSVRQGQETQYF.

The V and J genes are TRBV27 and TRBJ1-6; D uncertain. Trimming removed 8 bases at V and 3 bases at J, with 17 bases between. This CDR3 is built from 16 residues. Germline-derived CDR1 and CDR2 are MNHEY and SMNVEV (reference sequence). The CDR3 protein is CASGGERANYNSPLHF. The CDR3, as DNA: TGTGCCAGCGGCGGAGAGCGGGCTAACTATAATTCACCCCTCCACTTT.

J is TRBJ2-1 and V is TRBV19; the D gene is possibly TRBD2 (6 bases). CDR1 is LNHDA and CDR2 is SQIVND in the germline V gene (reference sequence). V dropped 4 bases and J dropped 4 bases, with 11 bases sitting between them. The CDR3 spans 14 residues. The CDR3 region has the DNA TGTGCCAGTAGTAAAACTGGGACTTACAATGAGCAGTTCTTC. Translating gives CASSKTGTYNEQFF.

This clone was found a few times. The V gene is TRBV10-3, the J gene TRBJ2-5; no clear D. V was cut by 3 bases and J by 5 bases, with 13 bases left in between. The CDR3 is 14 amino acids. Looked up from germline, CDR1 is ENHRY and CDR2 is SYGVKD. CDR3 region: CAISESPGGETQYF. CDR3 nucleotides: TGTGCCATCAGTGAATCGCCGGGTGGCGAGACCCAGTACTTC.